These 26 T cell receptor beta chains were all obtained from the same sample, sequenced in a study of cytotoxic CD8 clonotypes in ibrutinib-treated CLL. Profiling relied on immunoSEQ multiplex PCR, and the TCRdb table lists in-frame clones only, not all of them. The data contain tens of thousands of clones, around 80% of them singletons. The sequenced sample was PBMCs, obtained before ibrutinib treatment. These receptor sequences come from a human donor with chronic lymphocytic leukemia.

The chain employs TRBV18 and TRBJ1-1, with TRBD1 as a possible D gene (5 bases). The CDR3 is 15 residues long. Germline assignment: CDR1 KGHSH and CDR2 LQKENI. The V end was cut by 6 bases, the J end by 1 base, with 15 bases between. The CDR3 region is CASSLRRGENTEAFF. The CDR3 coding sequence is TGTGCCAGCTCGCTCAGACGGGGGGAGAACACTGAAGCTTTCTTT.

The chain joins TRBV5-1 to TRBJ2-1; TRBD2 might be the D (5 bases). Germline-derived CDR1 and CDR2 are SGHRS and YFSETQ. The CDR3 contains 16 residues. V lost 1 base to trimming and J lost 0 bases, with 11 bases between them. The DNA of the CDR3 is TGCGCCAGCAGCTTGCCACGAGGGCCCTCCTACAATGAGCAGTTCTTC. This sequence encodes CASSLPRGPSYNEQFF.

V and J are TRBV29-1 and TRBJ1-2; 7 bases are a match to TRBD1. This CDR3 has 13 amino acids. In germline, CDR1 is SQVTM, CDR2 ANQGSEA. The V segment lost 5 bases and the J segment 4 bases; nucleotides outside the gene matches: 7. CDR3 sequence reads: CSVTTGVGYGYTF. CDR3 nucleotides: TGCAGCGTTACAACAGGGGTGGGCTATGGCTACACCTTC.

This chain links TRBV7-6 with TRBJ2-7, with D perhaps matching TRBD2 (6 bases). Trimming pared 2 bases from V and 2 bases from J, leaving 16 bases between. This CDR3 is built from 16 residues. Germline CDR1 and CDR2: SGHVS and FNYEAQ. This CDR3 is CASSLKRVGSPYEQYF. The CDR3, as DNA: TGTGCCAGCAGCTTAAAGCGGGTGGGCAGCCCCTACGAGCAGTACTTC.

The rearrangement links TRBV30 to TRBJ2-3, with D possibly being TRBD2 (6 bases). Germline V CDR1 and CDR2: GTSNPN, SVGIG (reference sequence). Trimming took 4 bases from V and 6 from J, leaving 11 bases between them. This CDR3 region has 12 residues. The CDR3 DNA reads as TGTGCCTGGAATAAAGGAGGGGATACGCAGTATTTT. This encodes CAWNKGGDTQYF. Full variable domain (outside the CDR3, taken from reference TRBV30 and TRBJ2-3): SQTIHQWPATLVQPVGSPLSLECTVEGTSNPNLYWYRQAAGRGLQLLFYSVGIGQISSEVPQNLSASRPQDRQFILSSKKLLLSDSGFYLCAWNKGGDTQYFGPGTRLTVL.

CDR3 sequence reads: CASSFLPYRDSTYEQYF. The CDR3 nucleotides read TGTGCCAGCAGCTTCCTCCCCTACAGGGACTCAACCTACGAGCAGTACTTC. The chain links TRBV7-2 to TRBJ2-7; the D gene could be TRBD1 or TRBD2 (6 bases each). This CDR3 is built from 17 residues. Trimming removed 3 bases at V and 2 bases at J, with 20 bases between. Germline V gene data show CDR1 as SGHTA and CDR2 as FQGNSA.

The V and J genes are TRBV14 and TRBJ2-2; D might be TRBD1 or TRBD2, each matching 6 bases. The CDR3 loop spans 15 amino acids. The germline V gene has CDR1 SGHDN and CDR2 FVKESK. Deletions cut 2 bases from V and 7 bases from J, with 14 bases between. CDR3: CASSQKTGLIGELFF. CDR3 coding DNA: TGTGCCAGCAGCCAAAAGACAGGACTAATCGGGGAGCTGTTTTTT.

This chain links TRBV7-2 with TRBJ2-3; D might be TRBD2 (6 bases). This CDR3 spans 12 amino acids. CDR1 is SGHTA, CDR2 FQGNSA, per germline. V was shortened by 5 bases and J by 8 bases, with 11 bases between the two germline ends. As DNA, the CDR3 is TGTGCCAGCAGCCCCTCCGGGGGTACGCAGTATTTT. Residues: CASSPSGGTQYF.

This rearrangement joins TRBV27 to TRBJ1-2; 8 positions match TRBD1. From germline, CDR1 is MNHEY and CDR2 SMNVEV (reference sequence). V shed 6 bases and J 7 bases; nucleotides not matched to a gene: 7. The CDR3 totals 13 residues. CDR3: CASRSTGVAGYTF. The CDR3 region has the DNA TGTGCCAGCAGATCGACAGGGGTGGCTGGCTACACCTTC.

The V and J genes are TRBV27 and TRBJ2-1; a possible D gene is TRBD1 (5 bases). Trimming removed 8 bases at V and 4 bases at J, with 9 bases between. Germline-derived CDR1 and CDR2 are MNHEY and SMNVEV (reference sequence). The CDR3 has 12 amino acids. This CDR3 is CASRNRYNEQFF. The DNA for the CDR3 is TGTGCCAGCCGAAACAGGTACAATGAGCAGTTCTTC.

V and J are TRBV5-1 and TRBJ2-2; TRBD1 agrees at 9 bases. J lost 9 bases, V lost 2 bases, and 14 bases had no gene match. CDR1 is SGHRS, CDR2 YFSETQ, per germline. The CDR3 consists of 17 residues. The CDR3 sequence: CASSFHTWDRDDRELFF. The CDR3 bases are TGCGCCAGCAGCTTCCACACCTGGGACAGGGACGACCGGGAGCTGTTTTTT.

CDR3 DNA sequence: TGTGCCAGCAGCCTCGGGACCGTTGATTATCAGCCCCAGCATTTT. Translating it yields CASSLGTVDYQPQHF. The chain recombines TRBV9 with TRBJ1-5, with a tentative D call TRBD1 (5 bases). V was clipped by 4 bases and J by 5 bases, with 16 bases between them. From germline, CDR1 is SGDLS and CDR2 YYNGEE. The CDR3 contains 15 residues.

The chain carries TRBV20-1 and TRBJ2-5; no clear D. Between the trimmed V and J ends, which lost 5 bases and 7 bases, there was a span of 8 bases. Germline CDR1 and CDR2: DFQATT and SNEGSKA (reference sequence). The length of the CDR3 is 10 residues. DNA of the CDR3: TGCAGTGCTTTGGTTGGGACCCAGTACTTC. Its protein is CSALVGTQYF.

This chain connects TRBV6-4 to TRBJ2-3, with D perhaps TRBD2 (6 bases). Trimming removed 0 bases at V and 1 base at J, with 11 bases between. Germline loops: CDR1 MRHNA, CDR2 SNTAGT. The CDR3 is 16 residues long. The CDR3: CASSDSIVAGTDTQYF. The CDR3 coding sequence is TGTGCCAGCAGTGACTCGATAGTAGCGGGCACAGATACGCAGTATTTT.

V usage is TRBV2 and J usage is TRBJ2-3, with 9 bases fitting TRBD2. This CDR3 is built from 18 residues. The germline V gene encodes CDR1 SNHLY and CDR2 FYNNEI. The ends lost 4 bases at V and 1 base at J; junction bases unmatched: 12. CDR3 DNA: TGTGCCAGCAGTGTGTTTCGGCGGGGGGGCCGAGGCACAGATACGCAGTATTTT. The encoded protein is CASSVFRRGGRGTDTQYF.

The rearrangement joins TRBV11-2 to TRBJ2-2, with a possible D match to TRBD2 (5 bases). CDR1 is SGHAT, CDR2 FQNNGV, per germline. This CDR3 contains 17 residues. Deletions cut 1 base from V and 6 bases from J, with 18 bases between. CDR3 coding DNA: TGTGCCAGCAGCTTAGGGCGGGCCGAGGCCGGGGCCGGGGAGCTGTTTTTT. Translating it yields CASSLGRAEAGAGELFF.

CDR3 nucleotide sequence: TGTGCCAGCAGCTTACAAACCCGGGAGACCCAGTACTTC. Translated, it gives CASSLQTRETQYF. This chain joins TRBV5-8 and TRBJ2-5; D is uncertain. Germline V gene sequence: CDR1 SGHTS, CDR2 YDEGEE. The CDR3 has 13 amino acids. Trimming shortened V by 2 bases and J by 5 bases, and 10 bases separated the two germline ends.

The chain combines TRBV11-1 with TRBJ1-2; D possibly corresponds to TRBD1 (6 bases). V was cut by 4 bases and J by 5 bases, with 14 bases left in between. In germline, CDR1 is SGHAT, CDR2 FQDESV (reference sequence). This CDR3 is 14 amino acids long. The chain's CDR3 is CASSSGANRYGYTF. The CDR3, as DNA: TGTGCCAGCAGCTCAGGGGCCAACCGGTATGGCTACACCTTC.

The rearrangement uses TRBV18 and TRBJ2-2; the D gene is possibly TRBD1 (5 bases). V shed 5 bases and J shed 0 bases, with 13 bases lying between them. This CDR3 comprises 16 residues. CDR1 is KGHSH and CDR2 is LQKENI in the germline V gene. In nucleotides, the CDR3 is TGTGCCAGCTCAGCTCGACAGCGTACGAACACCGGGGAGCTGTTTTTT. Its translation: CASSARQRTNTGELFF.

The V gene is TRBV18, the J gene TRBJ2-3; 8 nucleotides line up with TRBD1. This CDR3 has 16 residues. The V segment lost 5 bases and the J segment 2 bases; nucleotides outside the gene matches: 9. Germline CDR1 KGHSH, CDR2 LQKENI. This CDR3 reads CASSDGVGQVTDTQYF. The CDR3 DNA reads as TGTGCCAGCTCAGACGGAGTGGGACAGGTCACAGATACGCAGTATTTT.

This clone has just a few counts. This chain uses TRBV28 with TRBJ1-2; the match to TRBD1 covers 7 bases. The germline V gene encodes CDR1 MDHEN and CDR2 SYDVKM. Trimming cost V 5 bases and J 8 bases; bases outside gene matches: 11. The CDR3 loop spans 14 amino acids. CDR3 sequence reads: CASSIASDRQGYTF. DNA of the CDR3: TGTGCCAGCAGTATAGCCTCGGACAGGCAAGGCTACACCTTC.

The genes are TRBV2 and TRBJ1-4; TRBD1 aligns across 7 bases. V trimming: 6 bases; J trimming: 4 bases; junction bases outside the gene matches: 2. Germline CDR1 reads SNHLY; CDR2 reads FYNNEI. The CDR3 has 13 residues. The CDR3, as DNA: TGTGCCAGCAGACAGGGGATTAATGAAAAACTGTTTTTT. The encoded protein is CASRQGINEKLFF.

This clone appeared once. V is TRBV5-4 and J is TRBJ1-1; D is unclear. V was trimmed by 3 bases and J by 0 bases, leaving 12 bases between them. The germline V gene encodes CDR1 SGHNT and CDR2 YYREEE (reference sequence). CDR3 length equals 15 residues. The chain's CDR3 is CASSWQVTMNTEAFF. The CDR3, as DNA: TGTGCCAGCAGCTGGCAGGTAACCATGAACACTGAAGCTTTCTTT.

The chain has TRBV7-6 and TRBJ2-7; possible D gene TRBD1, 6 bases. The CDR3 consists of 15 residues. The germline CDR1 and CDR2 sequences are SGHVS and FNYEAQ. V was clipped by 4 bases and J by 7 bases, with 20 bases between them. The CDR3 loop is CASSWELTGLGEQYF. DNA for the CDR3: TGTGCCAGCAGCTGGGAACTCACAGGGCTCGGGGAGCAGTACTTC.

This clone was recorded a few times. The rearrangement links TRBV9 to TRBJ2-2, with no clear D. Trimming removed 4 bases from V and 4 bases from J, with 14 bases in between. The CDR3 is 15 amino acids. Germline V gives CDR1 SGDLS, CDR2 YYNGEE. CDR3 in amino acids: CASSFLPGSTGELFF. The CDR3 nucleotides read TGTGCCAGCAGCTTCCTCCCAGGTTCCACCGGGGAGCTGTTTTTT.

The DNA for the CDR3 is TGTGCCAGCAGCAAGCGACAGGGACCCCTCGAGCAGTACTTC. Its translation: CASSKRQGPLEQYF. The rearrangement joins TRBV7-8 to TRBJ2-7, with 7 bases fitting TRBD1. The V and J ends lost 5 bases and 6 bases, in that order; junction bases with no gene match: 10. The CDR3 is 14 amino acids. Germline lookup yields CDR1 SGHVS and CDR2 FQNEAQ.